This TCR beta chain was profiled in a study of blood T cell repertoires in COVID-19. Across the whole study: Collection of acute and convalescent COVID-19 samples took place in the United States, Italy and Spain. The cDNA or gDNA used as material had been derived from T cells, B-cell-depleted T cells, or PBMCs.

Source study methods: Amplified reference gene primers provided the basis for estimating nucleated cell counts. Clones were sequenced by immunoSEQ multiplex PCR, and TCRdb holds only the in-frame ones, with some missing. V and J calls and clone size are copied from that table; D and trimming were computed from the DNA. The repertoire holds some 150,000 clones, with approximately 81% as singletons. Germline-derived CDR1 and CDR2 are LNHDA and SQIVND (reference sequence). This CDR3 comprises 11 residues. Trimming shortened V by 5 bases and J by 8 bases, and 9 bases separated the two germline ends. The sequenced material came from peripheral blood. The clonotype comes from a man aged 40-49 years with acute or convalescent COVID-19. The V gene is TRBV19, the J gene TRBJ1-1; unclear D gene. The CDR3 DNA follows: TGTGCCAGTAGTTCCGTTTTAGAAGCTTTCTTT. Its translation is CASSSVLEAFF.